This T cell receptor (beta chain) was sequenced in a study of vaccination and CD4 T cells after COVID-19. Turning to the study itself: Post-COVID draws followed diagnosis by a median around 100 days (range 35 to 161). Taking of post-vaccine samples occurred a median about 70 days after dose two (range 14 to 241). Among convalescent patients, three were sampled at day 14 and at days 161 to 241 post-vaccination. Study-wide points: Counts of SARS-CoV-2-reactive clonotypes had a median that went from approximately 21 to 40, a nonsignificant change.

This clonotype has only a few counts. Its cognate antigen is unknown. An Oncomine TCR Beta short-read assay was used to sequence the DNA from cultured CD4+ T cells. TCRdb called the PCR reads again in MiXCR, with one record for every CDR3 protein. There are around 25,000 distinct CDR3 sequences in the sample; less than 35% occur only once, and about 7.1% lies in the top ten. Described time point: late sampling 161 to 241 days after vaccination in three convalescent patients. Sample treatment: approximately 9-day PBMC culture with coronavirus spike peptide pools or control peptides (ViraFEST assay). Trimming removed 2 bases from V and 1 base from J, with 8 bases in between. This CDR3 has 14 residues. The germline V gene encodes CDR1 SGHVS and CDR2 FQNEAQ.

The material was CD4+ T cells from blood, cultured in vitro, obtained about 7 months after SARS-CoV-2 vaccination. V and J are TRBV7-8 and TRBJ1-1; no reliable D call. This receptor was obtained from a human donor who had recovered from COVID-19. CDR3: CASSLPRRNTEAFF. The DNA of the CDR3 is TGTGCCAGCAGCTTACCCAGGAGGAACACTGAAGCTTTCTTT.